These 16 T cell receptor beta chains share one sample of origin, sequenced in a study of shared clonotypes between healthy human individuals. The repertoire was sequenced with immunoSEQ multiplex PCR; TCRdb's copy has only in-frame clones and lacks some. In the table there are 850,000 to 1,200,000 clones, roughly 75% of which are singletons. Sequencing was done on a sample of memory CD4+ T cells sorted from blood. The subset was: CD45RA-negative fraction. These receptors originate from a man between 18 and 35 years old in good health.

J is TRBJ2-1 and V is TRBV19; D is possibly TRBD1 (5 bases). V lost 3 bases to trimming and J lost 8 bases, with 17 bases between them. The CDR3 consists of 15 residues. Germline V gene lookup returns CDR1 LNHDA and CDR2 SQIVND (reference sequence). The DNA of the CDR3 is TGTGCCAGTAGTATGTCTACAGGATTCGGTGATGAGCAGTTCTTC. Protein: CASSMSTGFGDEQFF.

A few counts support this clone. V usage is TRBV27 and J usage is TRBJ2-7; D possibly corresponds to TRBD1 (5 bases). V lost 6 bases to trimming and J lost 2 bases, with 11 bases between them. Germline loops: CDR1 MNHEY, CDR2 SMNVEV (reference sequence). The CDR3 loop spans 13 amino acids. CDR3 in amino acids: CASRRAGPYEQYF. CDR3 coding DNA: TGTGCCAGCAGAAGGGCAGGGCCCTACGAGCAGTACTTC.

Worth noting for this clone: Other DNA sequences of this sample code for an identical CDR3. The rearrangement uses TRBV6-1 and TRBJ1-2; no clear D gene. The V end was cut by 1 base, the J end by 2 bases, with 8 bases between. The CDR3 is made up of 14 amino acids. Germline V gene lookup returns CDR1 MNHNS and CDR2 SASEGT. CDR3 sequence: CASSEGLGNYGYTF. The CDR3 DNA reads TGTGCCAGCAGTGAAGGTTTAGGGAACTATGGCTACACCTTC.

The chain's CDR3 is CASSIQGLAGYTF. CDR3 bases: TGTGCCAGTAGTATACAGGGGCTTGCTGGCTACACCTTC. The genes are TRBV19 and TRBJ1-2; D perhaps matches TRBD1 (6 bases). The CDR3 extends over 13 amino acids. The ends were cut back, 2 bases at V and 7 bases at J, with 11 bases in the middle. CDR1 and CDR2 (germline): LNHDA, SQIVND (reference sequence).

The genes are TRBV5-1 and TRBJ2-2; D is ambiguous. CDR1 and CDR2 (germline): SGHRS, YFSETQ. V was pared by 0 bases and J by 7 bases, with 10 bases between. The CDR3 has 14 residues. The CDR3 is CASSLGGAIGELFF. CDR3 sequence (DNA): TGCGCCAGCAGCTTGGGTGGAGCGATCGGGGAGCTGTTTTTT.

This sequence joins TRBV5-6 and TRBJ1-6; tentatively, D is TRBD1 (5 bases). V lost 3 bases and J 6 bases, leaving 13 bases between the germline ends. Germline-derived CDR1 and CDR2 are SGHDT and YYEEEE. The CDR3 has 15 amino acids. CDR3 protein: CASSSDILGNSPLHF. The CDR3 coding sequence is TGTGCCAGCAGCTCGGACATCTTGGGTAATTCACCCCTCCACTTT.

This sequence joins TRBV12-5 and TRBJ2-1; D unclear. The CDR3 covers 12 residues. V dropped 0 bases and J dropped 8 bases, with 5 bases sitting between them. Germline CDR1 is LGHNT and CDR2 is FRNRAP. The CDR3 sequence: CASGLVRDEQFF. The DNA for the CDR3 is TGTGCTAGTGGTTTGGTACGGGATGAGCAGTTCTTC.

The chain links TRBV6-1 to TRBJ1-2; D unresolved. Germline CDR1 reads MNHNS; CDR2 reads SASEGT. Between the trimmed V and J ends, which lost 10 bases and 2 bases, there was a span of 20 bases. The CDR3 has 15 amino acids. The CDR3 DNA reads TGTGCCAACCACCGGGTCGGAGCGGAGAACTATGGCTACACCTTC. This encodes CANHRVGAENYGYTF.

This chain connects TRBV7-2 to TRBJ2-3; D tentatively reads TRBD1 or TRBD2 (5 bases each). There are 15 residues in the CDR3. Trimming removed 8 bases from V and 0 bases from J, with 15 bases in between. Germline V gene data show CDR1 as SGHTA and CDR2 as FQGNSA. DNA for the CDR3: TGTGCCAGCGTATCTACCGGGGCGAGCACAGATACGCAGTATTTT. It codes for CASVSTGASTDTQYF.

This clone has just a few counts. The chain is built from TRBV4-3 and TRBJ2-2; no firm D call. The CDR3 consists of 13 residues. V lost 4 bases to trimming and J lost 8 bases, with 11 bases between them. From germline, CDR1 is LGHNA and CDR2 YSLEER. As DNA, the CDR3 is TGCGCCAGCAGCCCCACGGAGCGTGGGGAGCTGTTTTTT. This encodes CASSPTERGELFF.

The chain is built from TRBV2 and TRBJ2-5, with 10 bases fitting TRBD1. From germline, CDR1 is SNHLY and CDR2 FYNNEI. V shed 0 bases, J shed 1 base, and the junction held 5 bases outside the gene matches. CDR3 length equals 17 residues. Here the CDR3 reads CASSEASGTGVQETQYF. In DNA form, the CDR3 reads TGTGCCAGCAGTGAAGCCTCCGGGACAGGGGTCCAAGAGACCCAGTACTTC.

CDR3 in amino acids: CASSRTGKGYEQYF. In DNA, the CDR3 is TGTGCCAGCAGCCGGACAGGGAAGGGCTACGAGCAGTACTTC. This rearrangement joins TRBV6-4 to TRBJ2-7, with 8 nucleotides matching TRBD1. The CDR3 loop spans 14 amino acids. V was pared by 6 bases and J by 3 bases, with 7 bases of the junction left unmatched. Germline CDR1 MRHNA, CDR2 SNTAGT.

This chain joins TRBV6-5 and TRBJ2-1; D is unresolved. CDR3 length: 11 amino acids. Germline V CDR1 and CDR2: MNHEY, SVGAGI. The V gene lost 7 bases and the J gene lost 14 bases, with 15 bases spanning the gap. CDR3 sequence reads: CASNTAAQEFF. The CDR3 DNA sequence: TGTGCCAGCAACACGGCGGCTCAGGAGTTCTTC.

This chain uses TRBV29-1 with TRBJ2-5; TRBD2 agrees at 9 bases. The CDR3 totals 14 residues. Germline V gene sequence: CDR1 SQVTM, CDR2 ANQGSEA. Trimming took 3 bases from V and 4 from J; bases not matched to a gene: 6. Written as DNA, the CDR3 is TGCAGCGTTGATTTAGCGGGAGTTGGAGAGACCCAGTACTTC. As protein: CSVDLAGVGETQYF. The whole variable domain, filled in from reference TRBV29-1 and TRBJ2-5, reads SAVISQKPSRDICQRGTSLTIQCQVDSQVTMMFWYRQQPGQSLTLIATANQGSEATYESGFVIDKFPISRPNLTFSTLTVSNMSPEDSSIYLCSVDLAGVGETQYFGPGTRLLVL.

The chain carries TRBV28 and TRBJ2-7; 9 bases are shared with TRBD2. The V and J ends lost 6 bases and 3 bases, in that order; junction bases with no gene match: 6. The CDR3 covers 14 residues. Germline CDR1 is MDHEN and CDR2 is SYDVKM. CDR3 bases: TGTGCCAGCAGCGATGGGACTAGCAACTACGAGCAGTACTTC. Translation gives CASSDGTSNYEQYF.

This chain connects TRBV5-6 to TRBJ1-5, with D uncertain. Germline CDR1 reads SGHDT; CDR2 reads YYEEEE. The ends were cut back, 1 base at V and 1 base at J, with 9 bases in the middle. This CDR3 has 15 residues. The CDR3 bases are TGTGCCAGCAGCTTGAGTACACGGAGCAATCAGCCCCAGCATTTT. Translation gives CASSLSTRSNQPQHF.